This entry describes one T cell receptor (beta chain). These data originate in a study of shared clonotypes between healthy human individuals. Sequencing was performed with immunoSEQ multiplex PCR; in TCRdb, only in-frame clones are kept and a portion is missing. The repertoire holds over a million clones, around 78% seen once, with about 0.52% in the top ten. The CDR3 runs 16 residues. Germline V lookup: CDR1 SGHRS, CDR2 YFSETQ. The J segment lost 2 bases and the V segment lost 1 base, leaving 7 bases of the junction unmatched. CD4+ cells were split into CD45RA+ naive and CD45RA-negative memory subsets.

The chain combines TRBV5-1 with TRBJ2-7; 9 nucleotides align to TRBD2. Specimen: memory CD4+ T cells from PBMCs. The subset denotes: CD45RA-negative fraction. The clonotype comes from a man between 18 and 29 years old in good health. Some clones in this sample may be carry-over from other donors' samples. In DNA, the CDR3 is TGCGCCAGCAGCTTGTCGGCTAGCGGGACCCCCTACGAGCAGTACTTC. This translates into CASSLSASGTPYEQYF. Full variable domain (rest looked up from reference TRBV5-1 and TRBJ2-7): KAGVTQTPRYLIKTRGQQVTLSCSPISGHRSVSWYQQTPGQGLQFLFEYFSETQRNKGNFPGRFSGRQFSNSRSEMNVSTLELGDSALYLCASSLSASGTPYEQYFGPGTRLTVT.